This T cell receptor beta chain is from a study of cytomegalovirus exposure and HLA in healthy donors. Findings and caveats of the study: Analysis performed later showed TCR beta chains linked to HLA being more clonally expanded than equally common others.

On this clone itself: Its antigen is currently unknown.

Though nominally healthy at sampling, donors likely had unrecorded immune exposures. Per germline, CDR1 MGHDK and CDR2 SYGVNS. The CDR3 runs to 13 residues. V was cut by 4 bases and J by 10 bases, with 11 bases left in between. It was with 60 Vbeta and 13 Jbeta primers that the PCR ran. Measured with immunoSEQ multiplex PCR; TCRdb has only the in-frame clones, and not every one. This table holds roughly 140,000 clones, around 82% found once. The source of this sequence is a woman in her 50s in good health and CMV-seropositive. The V call is TRBV25-1, the J call TRBJ1-6; D is undetermined. The sequenced sample was PBMCs. The CDR3 bases are TGTGCCAGCAGTGCCGGACGGGGATCACCCCTCCACTTT. It encodes CASSAGRGSPLHF.